This T cell receptor (beta chain) was captured by sequencing in a study of molecular identifiers for immune sequencing clone quantification. This clonotype turned up a few times. The junction shows a germline mismatch at one end, possibly a read error. TCRdb recomputed calls from the PCR reads with MiXCR, one row per CDR3 protein. The sample consists of approximately 500,000 distinct CDR3 sequences, about 25% of them appearing once. The V gene's germline CDR1 is ENHRY and CDR2 SYGVKD. The CDR3 is made up of 15 amino acids. The chain recombines TRBV10-3 with TRBJ1-2; 7 bases fit TRBD1. The specimen sequenced was naive CD8+ T cells from blood, with Jurkat cell RNA spiked in. As for subset: FACS-sorted CD8+CD4-CCR7+CD45RA+ naive T cells. The TCR originated in a human donor in good health. Some libraries in this study had Jurkat cell RNA spiked in. The DNA for the CDR3 is TGTGCCATCAGTGAGTCCTGGACAGGACGTCTAGGAGGAGCCTTC. The encoded protein is CAISESWTGRLGGAF.